These T cell receptor beta chains were read from a single sample in a study of T cells in Graves' hyperthyroidism and ophthalmopathy. TCRdb re-analysed the multiplex PCR reads in MiXCR, keeping a single row per CDR3 protein. The table records hundreds of thousands of distinct CDR3 sequences, just under 20% of them present only once. The sequenced sample was blood. Every receptor here comes from a man between 40 and 49 years old with Graves' ophthalmopathy. CDR3s include the opening cysteine and the closing phenylalanine or tryptophan. A D gene is named only where the DNA matches it firmly. Size is stated for part of the rows, as once, few or many counts, or as a class when the clone is expanded.

j_gene	abundance	v_gene	d_gene	CDR3nt	CDR3aa
TRBJ1-1	many	TRBV12-3/TRBV12-4	-	TGTGCCAGCAGTAACCATGGGGCGGACACTGAAGCTTTCTTT	CASSNHGADTEAFF
TRBJ1-1	-	TRBV29-1	-	TGCAGCGTTGAAGAGGCGAGGCGCGGGACTGAAGCTTTCTTT	CSVEEARRGTEAFF
TRBJ2-1	many	TRBV6-5	-	TGTGCCAGCAGTTACTCTTTTTCGGCCAATGAGCAGTTCTTC	CASSYSFSANEQFF
TRBJ1-1	many	TRBV18	TRBD1	TGTGCCAGCTCACCCCCGGGACAGGGAGCAGAAGCTTTCTTT	CASSPPGQGAEAFF
TRBJ1-2	-	TRBV18	-	TGTGCCAGCTCACCAAAAGGGACACCTGCCTATGGCTACACCTTC	CASSPKGTPAYGYTF
TRBJ1-1	few	TRBV6-4	-	TGTGCCAGCAGTGAGGTCTCAGGTACTGAAGCTTTCTTT	CASSEVSGTEAFF
TRBJ2-3	many	TRBV12-3/TRBV12-4	TRBD2	TGTGCCAGCAGCCAAGGGACTATCCTCACAGATACGCAGTATTTT	CASSQGTILTDTQYF
TRBJ1-2	few	TRBV28	-	TGTGCCAGCAGATCCTCCGGGGGCCCGGAATATGGCTACACCTTC	CASRSSGGPEYGYTF
TRBJ2-7	-	TRBV12-3/TRBV12-4	-	TGTGCCAGTTCCCCAGCCGGGGGCGGGCAGTACTTC	CASSPAGGGQYF
TRBJ1-6	many	TRBV6-1	-	TGTGCCAGCAGTGAAGTTATAAGGAGCTCCTATAATTCACCCCTCCACTTT	CASSEVIRSSYNSPLHF
TRBJ2-5	-	TRBV15	TRBD1	TGTGCCACCAGCAGAGATATGACAGGGCCAGAGCGAAAAGAGACCCAGTACTTC	CATSRDMTGPERKETQYF
TRBJ1-6	few	TRBV3-1	TRBD1	TGTGCCAGCAGCCAAGGGACAGGGGTCCGTTCACCCCTCCACTTT	CASSQGTGVRSPLHF
TRBJ1-6	many	TRBV7-3	-	TGTGCCAGCAGTTTCGGTCAGGGTAATTCACCCCTCCACTTT	CASSFGQGNSPLHF
TRBJ2-3	many	TRBV12-3/TRBV12-4	-	TGTGCCAGCAGTTTAGGAACTGATAACCGCCGGATAGAGCAGTATTTT	CASSLGTDNRRIEQYF
TRBJ1-6	many	TRBV28	-	TGTGCCAGCAGCCCGTGGGGAAATTCACCCCTCCACTTT	CASSPWGNSPLHF
TRBJ2-7	-	TRBV28	TRBD2	TGTGCCAGCAGCCCTCGCCTGGGACTAGCGGCCCGTGAGCAGTACTTC	CASSPRLGLAAREQYF
TRBJ1-4	few	TRBV7-2	-	TGTGCCAGCAGCTTGGGGGGCTTGAATGAAAAACTGTTTTTT	CASSLGGLNEKLFF
TRBJ1-1	many	TRBV2	-	TGTGCCAGCAGCCAAAACCCGGACACTGAAGCTTTCTTT	CASSQNPDTEAFF
TRBJ2-3	-	TRBV20-1	-	TGCAGCCCGTCGGCGGACCGTGAAGATACGCAGTATTTT	CSPSADREDTQYF
TRBJ2-1	many	TRBV7-2	TRBD2	TGTGCCAGCAGCTTAAACCCCGGGACTAGCTACAATGAGCAGTTCTTC	CASSLNPGTSYNEQFF
TRBJ2-3	many	TRBV12-3/TRBV12-4	-	TGTGCCAGCAGCAACGTAGATACGCAGTATTTT	CASSNVDTQYF
TRBJ2-7	many	TRBV18	TRBD1	TGTGCCAGCTCCCCCGGGACAGGGGTCCACGAGCAGTACTTC	CASSPGTGVHEQYF
TRBJ2-7	-	TRBV7-9	-	TGTGCCAGCAGCTCTCTCCAGGACTACGAGCAGTACTTC	CASSSLQDYEQYF
TRBJ2-7	many	TRBV29-1	TRBD1	TGCAGCGTTGAAGGTGGCAGGGGGAATGAGCAGTACTTC	CSVEGGRGNEQYF
TRBJ2-7	many	TRBV3-1	-	TGTGCCAGCAGCCAAGCGCCGGGAGTCTACGAGCAGTACTTC	CASSQAPGVYEQYF
TRBJ2-3	many	TRBV18	TRBD1	TGTGCCAGCTCACCGACAGGGCTACTCACAGATACGCAGTATTTT	CASSPTGLLTDTQYF
TRBJ2-5	many	TRBV20-1	-	TGCAGTGCTAGAACCCGAGGGTTAAGACAAGAGACCCAGTACTTC	CSARTRGLRQETQYF
TRBJ2-1	few	TRBV20-1	TRBD2	TGCAGTGCTAGTCCCGGACTAGCGGGTGCCCTAGAGCAGTTCTTC	CSASPGLAGALEQFF